The 29 T cell receptor beta chains reported below all come from one sample, sequenced in a study of blood T cell repertoires in COVID-19. The table came from immunoSEQ multiplex PCR; TCRdb's copy has only in-frame clones and leaves some out. The table has over 200,000 clones, 90% seen once; the top ten hold 2% to 3%. Sequenced material: peripheral blood. The receptors come from a man aged 30 to 45 with COVID-19, enrolled during active disease.

The CDR3 region is CASRRLAGTYEQYF. In DNA, the CDR3 is TGTGCCAGCAGGAGACTAGCGGGGACCTACGAGCAGTACTTC. V and J are TRBV7-2 and TRBJ2-7, with 11 bases aligning to TRBD2. Germline V gene data show CDR1 as SGHTA and CDR2 as FQGNSA. The J segment lost 2 bases and the V segment lost 6 bases, leaving 3 bases of the junction unmatched. This CDR3 contains 14 residues.

This chain uses TRBV7-8 with TRBJ1-2; D might be TRBD1 (6 bases). There are 16 residues in the CDR3. Trimming removed 3 bases at V and 1 base at J, with 15 bases between. Germline V gene data show CDR1 as SGHVS and CDR2 as FQNEAQ. This CDR3 is CASSFWTEGVNYGYTF. CDR3 DNA: TGTGCCAGCAGCTTTTGGACAGAGGGAGTTAACTATGGCTACACCTTC. The variable domain in full, completed from reference TRBV7-8 and TRBJ1-2, reads GAGVSQSPRYKVAKRGQDVALRCDPISGHVSLFWYQQALGQGPEFLTYFQNEAQLDKSGLPSDRFFAERPEGSVSTLKIQRTQQEDSAVYLCASSFWTEGVNYGYTFGSGTRLTVV.

J is TRBJ1-1 and V is TRBV6-5; D is unclear. With 0 bases removed from V and 4 bases from J, the gap between germline ends came to 12 bases. The CDR3 consists of 15 residues. Germline CDR1 reads MNHEY; CDR2 reads SVGAGI. The CDR3 sequence: CASSYSLEAGTEAFF. The CDR3 nucleotides read TGTGCCAGCAGTTACTCGTTAGAGGCGGGCACTGAAGCTTTCTTT.

The chain carries TRBV29-1 and TRBJ2-7; 9 bases agree with TRBD2. This CDR3 has 16 amino acids. Losses at the gene ends were 1 base for V and 2 bases for J; bases not matched to a gene: 9. Germline CDR1 reads SQVTM; CDR2 reads ANQGSEA. This CDR3 is CSVEGLDSGSTYEQYF. The CDR3 bases are TGCAGCGTTGAAGGACTGGATAGCGGGAGTACCTACGAGCAGTACTTC.

This chain connects TRBV19 to TRBJ1-4, with TRBD1 identical over 9 bases. The germline V gene encodes CDR1 LNHDA and CDR2 SQIVND (reference sequence). V was pared by 6 bases and J by 7 bases, with 12 bases of the junction left unmatched. This CDR3 contains 16 residues. As DNA, the CDR3 is TGTGCCAGTAGCTTTTCTCCGGGACAGGGAATTGAAAAACTGTTTTTT. Its translation is CASSFSPGQGIEKLFF. Full variable domain (rest looked up from reference TRBV19 and TRBJ1-4): DGGITQSPKYLFRKEGQNVTLSCEQNLNHDAMYWYRQDPGQGLRLIYYSQIVNDFQKGDIAEGYSVSREKKESFPLTVTSAQKNPTAFYLCASSFSPGQGIEKLFFGSGTQLSVL.

This clone was recorded once. The rearrangement links TRBV7-3 to TRBJ2-5; 9 bases fit TRBD1. Unmatched junction bases numbered 6, after V lost 8 bases and J lost 5 bases. Germline V lookup: CDR1 SGHTA, CDR2 FQGTGA. The CDR3 covers 13 residues. The CDR3 sequence is CASSQGAWETQYF. The CDR3 coding sequence is TGTGCCAGCTCACAGGGGGCATGGGAGACCCAGTACTTC.

This clone has a single count. The V gene is TRBV7-2, the J gene TRBJ2-1, with TRBD2 identical over 13 bases. This CDR3 spans 16 amino acids. The V and J ends lost 5 bases and 6 bases, in that order; junction bases with no gene match: 7. The V gene's germline CDR1 is SGHTA and CDR2 FQGNSA. The CDR3 spells CASSPRTSGSVNEQFF. CDR3 in DNA: TGTGCCAGCAGCCCCAGGACTAGCGGGAGCGTCAATGAGCAGTTCTTC. Full variable domain (missing parts from reference TRBV7-2 and TRBJ2-1): GAGVSQSPSNKVTEKGKDVELRCDPISGHTALYWYRQSLGQGLEFLIYFQGNSAPDKSGLPSDRFSAERTGGSVSTLTIQRTQQEDSAVYLCASSPRTSGSVNEQFFGPGTRLTVL.

The J gene is TRBJ1-1, the V gene TRBV19; TRBD1 agrees at 7 bases. The J segment lost 7 bases and the V segment lost 8 bases, leaving 10 bases of the junction unmatched. The germline V gene encodes CDR1 LNHDA and CDR2 SQIVND (reference sequence). This CDR3 comprises 13 residues. Written as DNA, the CDR3 is TGTGCCAGTCGGGCCGGGACAGCCTATGAAGCTTTCTTT. Residues: CASRAGTAYEAFF. The full variable domain, rest sourced from reference TRBV19 and TRBJ1-1, is DGGITQSPKYLFRKEGQNVTLSCEQNLNHDAMYWYRQDPGQGLRLIYYSQIVNDFQKGDIAEGYSVSREKKESFPLTVTSAQKNPTAFYLCASRAGTAYEAFFGQGTRLTVV.

The V and J genes are TRBV19 and TRBJ1-1; D uncertain. This CDR3 has 16 residues. Looked up from germline, CDR1 is LNHDA and CDR2 is SQIVND (reference sequence). The germline V and J ends were trimmed by 3 bases and 4 bases, with 18 bases remaining between them. The CDR3 sequence is CASSIDHGLAGTEAFF. For the CDR3, the DNA is TGTGCCAGTAGTATCGACCATGGACTGGCAGGCACTGAAGCTTTCTTT.

The CDR3 sequence is CASSPGTVYSPLHF. The DNA for the CDR3 is TGTGCCAGTAGTCCCGGGACAGTATATTCACCCCTCCACTTT. The gene calls are TRBV19 and TRBJ1-6; the match to TRBD1 covers 7 bases. The germline gives CDR1 LNHDA, CDR2 SQIVND (reference sequence). The ends lost 5 bases at V and 8 bases at J; junction bases unmatched: 6. The length of the CDR3 is 14 residues.

This chain links TRBV6-6 with TRBJ1-2; 8 bases are shared with TRBD1. Germline V lookup: CDR1 MNHNY, CDR2 SVGAGI (reference sequence). V lost 0 bases, J lost 1 base, and 4 bases stayed unmatched. The CDR3 length is 16 residues. CDR3 sequence: CASSYSGTGLNYGYTF. In DNA form, the CDR3 reads TGTGCCAGCAGTTACTCGGGGACAGGACTTAACTATGGCTACACCTTC.

J is TRBJ2-7 and V is TRBV19; TRBD2 aligns across 10 bases. Germline CDR1 reads LNHDA; CDR2 reads SQIVND (reference sequence). Trimming cost V 3 bases and J 0 bases; bases outside gene matches: 8. The CDR3 loop spans 17 amino acids. The CDR3 here is CASSIQGVAGGSYEQYF. The CDR3 DNA is TGTGCCAGTAGTATCCAGGGAGTAGCGGGAGGCTCCTACGAGCAGTACTTC.

The chain is built from TRBV9 and TRBJ1-6; D gene uncertain. This CDR3 spans 13 amino acids. The germline V and J ends were trimmed by 0 bases and 9 bases, with 7 bases remaining between them. In germline, CDR1 is SGDLS, CDR2 YYNGEE. The CDR3 loop reads CASSVVPGSPLHF. CDR3 bases: TGTGCCAGCAGCGTAGTCCCAGGTTCACCCCTCCACTTT.

The chain combines TRBV9 with TRBJ1-2; the D is unclear. The CDR3 runs 15 residues. Per the germline V gene, CDR1 is SGDLS and CDR2 is YYNGEE. Deletions cut 0 bases from V and 0 bases from J, with 9 bases between. The CDR3, as DNA: TGTGCCAGCAGCGTAGAACCCTCGGCTAACTATGGCTACACCTTC. This codes for CASSVEPSANYGYTF.

This chain connects TRBV28 to TRBJ2-3; 11 bases fit TRBD2. Germline loops: CDR1 MDHEN, CDR2 SYDVKM. Trimming took 3 bases from V and 1 from J; bases not matched to a gene: 3. The CDR3 is 16 amino acids. CDR3 sequence (DNA): TGTGCCAGCAGTTTTACTAGCGGGGGCCGCACAGATACGCAGTATTTT. Its translation: CASSFTSGGRTDTQYF.

The V call is TRBV6-6, the J call TRBJ2-7; possibly TRBD2 for D (6 bases). The V gene's germline CDR1 is MNHNY and CDR2 SVGAGI (reference sequence). V was trimmed by 2 bases and J by 3 bases, leaving 11 bases between them. CDR3 length: 14 amino acids. The CDR3 DNA reads as TGTGCCAGCAGTTACGATAGCGGCGGCTACGAGCAGTACTTC. It codes for CASSYDSGGYEQYF.

This chain uses TRBV7-9 with TRBJ1-2; 7 bases are a match to TRBD1. Trimming took 5 bases from V and 8 from J; bases not matched to a gene: 11. Germline values: CDR1 SEHNR, CDR2 FQNEAQ (reference sequence). This CDR3 contains 14 residues. In nucleotides, the CDR3 is TGTGCCAGCAGCCCGATGACAGGGTACGTCGGCTACACCTTC. Its translation is CASSPMTGYVGYTF.

V usage is TRBV18 and J usage is TRBJ1-4; possibly TRBD1 for D (5 bases). Germline assignment: CDR1 KGHSH and CDR2 LQKENI. This CDR3 has 16 residues. V gave up 2 bases and J gave up 4 bases, with 14 bases separating them. The CDR3 bases are TGTGCCAGCTCACCAGCTCTACAGGACCTTAATGAAAAACTGTTTTTT. Its translation: CASSPALQDLNEKLFF.

V and J are TRBV13 and TRBJ2-2, with D tentatively TRBD1 (5 bases). Germline assignment: CDR1 PRHDT and CDR2 FYEKMQ (reference sequence). Between the trimmed V and J ends, which lost 5 bases and 4 bases, there was a span of 14 bases. The CDR3 is 15 amino acids. CDR3 nucleotide sequence: TGTGCCAGCAGCATCACGGACACGTCCACCGGGGAGCTGTTTTTT. Its protein product is CASSITDTSTGELFF. The full variable domain, its missing parts supplied by reference TRBV13 and TRBJ2-2, is AAGVIQSPRHLIKEKRETATLKCYPIPRHDTVYWYQQGPGQDPQFLISFYEKMQSDKGSIPDRFSAQQFSDYHSELNMSSLELGDSALYFCASSITDTSTGELFFGEGSRLTVL.

The chain combines TRBV30 with TRBJ2-1; maybe TRBD2 (6 bases). The CDR3 extends over 15 amino acids. Germline V CDR1 and CDR2: GTSNPN, SVGIG (reference sequence). Trimming pared 2 bases from V and 7 bases from J, leaving 18 bases between. CDR3 DNA sequence: TGTGCCTGGAGTCGGGGTGCGGGCAGCGGGAATGAGCAGTTCTTC. Its translation: CAWSRGAGSGNEQFF.

The V gene is TRBV10-2, the J gene TRBJ1-1, with unresolved D. CDR1 is WSHSY and CDR2 is SAAADI in the germline V gene. This CDR3 has 13 residues. Trimming cost V 3 bases and J 4 bases, with 9 bases left between them. Written as DNA, the CDR3 is TGCGCCAGCAGTGATCAGAGGTCCACTGAAGCTTTCTTT. This gives the protein CASSDQRSTEAFF.

This clone was recorded a few times. This chain connects TRBV5-4 to TRBJ2-2, with 10 bases identical to TRBD2. Per germline, CDR1 SGHNT and CDR2 YYREEE (reference sequence). The CDR3 consists of 17 residues. V shed 0 bases and J 5 bases; nucleotides not matched to a gene: 7. CDR3 in amino acids: CASSLASGGMGTGELFF. CDR3 in DNA: TGTGCCAGCAGCTTGGCTAGCGGGGGCATGGGAACCGGGGAGCTGTTTTTT. Full variable domain (outside the CDR3, taken from reference TRBV5-4 and TRBJ2-2): ETGVTQSPTHLIKTRGQQVTLRCSSQSGHNTVSWYQQALGQGPQFIFQYYREEENGRGNFPPRFSGLQFPNYSSELNVNALELDDSALYLCASSLASGGMGTGELFFGEGSRLTVL.

Written as DNA, the CDR3 is TGCGCCAGCAGCTTTACCTCAGGGGATCAGCCCCAGCATTTT. Translated: CASSFTSGDQPQHF. The chain carries TRBV5-1 and TRBJ1-5, with D maybe TRBD1 (6 bases). The CDR3 runs 14 residues. Trimming cost V 2 bases and J 5 bases, with 11 bases left between them. Germline-derived CDR1 and CDR2 are SGHRS and YFSETQ.

This sequence joins TRBV24-1 and TRBJ2-1, with 15 bases fitting TRBD2. CDR3 size: 20 residues. The germline CDR1 and CDR2 sequences are KGHDR and SFDVKD. V gave up 8 bases and J gave up 1 base; unmatched junction bases: 14. CDR3 nucleotides: TGTGCCACCATGGGGTCATCACGGACTAGCGGGAGGGTATCCTACAATGAGCAGTTCTTC. It translates to CATMGSSRTSGRVSYNEQFF.

The V and J genes are TRBV27 and TRBJ1-4; D might be TRBD1 (5 bases). The CDR3 runs to 15 residues. The V and J ends lost 5 bases and 3 bases respectively, with 13 bases between them. Germline lookup yields CDR1 MNHEY and CDR2 SMNVEV (reference sequence). CDR3 residues: CASSARGLANEKLFF. CDR3 nucleotide sequence: TGTGCCAGCAGTGCACGGGGGTTGGCTAATGAAAAACTGTTTTTT.

The rearrangement links TRBV5-1 to TRBJ1-5; D is uncertain. Germline V gene data show CDR1 as SGHRS and CDR2 as YFSETQ. V gave up 0 bases and J gave up 7 bases, with 11 bases separating them. CDR3 length: 14 amino acids. In nucleotides, the CDR3 is TGCGCCAGCAGCTTGGGTCACGAGGGCCAGCCCCAGCATTTT. Its protein is CASSLGHEGQPQHF.

The rearrangement joins TRBV5-4 to TRBJ1-2, with 8 bases identical to TRBD1. V dropped 2 bases and J dropped 3; count of bases not matched to a gene: 12. The CDR3 runs 17 residues. Germline V gives CDR1 SGHNT, CDR2 YYREEE (reference sequence). The CDR3 protein is CASSFSPGQGSHYGYTF. The CDR3 nucleotides read TGTGCCAGCAGCTTCTCACCCGGACAGGGATCACACTATGGCTACACCTTC.

The rearrangement joins TRBV5-1 to TRBJ2-3; 10 nucleotides match TRBD2. CDR1 and CDR2 from the germline V gene are SGHRS and YFSETQ. This CDR3 has 17 residues. V was pared by 3 bases and J by 2 bases, with 9 bases of the junction left unmatched. In nucleotides, the CDR3 is TGCGCCAGCAGCTATCCCGGGACTAGCGTTGCCACAGATACGCAGTATTTT. Protein product: CASSYPGTSVATDTQYF.

The gene calls are TRBV4-2 and TRBJ1-1; 7 positions match TRBD1. Germline V gene data show CDR1 as LGHNA and CDR2 as YNFKEQ. The CDR3 has 16 residues. The junction had 11 bases not matched to a gene; V was cut back by 3 bases and J by 4 bases. The CDR3 spells CASSQDTTGLATEAFF. CDR3 DNA: TGTGCCAGCAGCCAGGATACGACAGGGTTGGCCACTGAAGCTTTCTTT.